This T cell receptor (beta chain) was recovered during a study of cytomegalovirus exposure and HLA in healthy donors. Background on the study: Most genotyped donors, about 81% of about 400, had Caucasian-associated genetic ancestry.

A multiplex PCR was run with 60 Vbeta primers and 13 Jbeta primers. Method: immunoSEQ multiplex PCR; TCRdb's copy keeps in-frame clones and lacks some. The repertoire holds fewer than 200,000 clones, with 70% to 80% as singletons. Findings of the study overall: In a later analysis, TCR beta V- and J-gene trimming showed a link to a missense DCLRE1C variant. Most TCR sequences were seen very rarely across donors, but some public TCRs occurred in many. Presence/absence analyses assumed roughly uniform sequencing depth across donors.

The CDR3 loop spans 15 amino acids. Trimming removed 4 bases from V and 3 bases from J; junction bases left unmatched: 6. Looked up from germline, CDR1 is SGHNT and CDR2 is YENEEA. Details on this clone: Antigen unknown.

This rearrangement joins TRBV11-3 to TRBJ2-7; 10 nucleotides agree with TRBD2. Sample: PBMCs. The source is a man aged 30 to 39 in good health and CMV-seronegative. Here the CDR3 reads CASSWPGLAFYEQYF. The DNA for the CDR3 is TGTGCCAGCAGCTGGCCGGGACTAGCGTTCTACGAGCAGTACTTC.